A selection of T cell receptor beta chains follows, all from one sample in a study of patients and donors after allogeneic stem cell transplantation. TCRdb redid the calling of the RT-PCR reads with MiXCR, one entry per CDR3 protein. This table has approximately 410,000 distinct CDR3 sequences, under 20% appearing once. What was sequenced was blood, either unsorted or a sorted T cell fraction (not recorded which). The receptors were sampled from a human donor who was either an allogeneic HSCT recipient or a stem cell or donor lymphocyte infusion donor (not recorded which). It is not recorded whose cells these are; they may come from a transplant donor. Each CDR3 is given with its conserved first and last residue. Some rows have no size entry. The others give once, few or many, or a class for an expanded clone.

clone size: few; V gene: TRBV19; CDR3 protein: CASSTQGGTDTQYF
clone size: few; V gene: TRBV7-9; CDR3 protein: CASSLAGGKGLGGYTF
clone size: -; V gene: TRBV5-5; CDR3 protein: CASSLTPGTHQETQYF
clone size: few; V gene: TRBV6-5; CDR3 protein: CASSYSKAWAGSPLHF
clone size: -; V gene: TRBV2; CDR3 protein: CASSVLGHEQFF
clone size: few; V gene: TRBV12-3/TRBV12-4; CDR3 protein: CASKRDRGRQYF
clone size: many; V gene: TRBV4-2; CDR3 protein: CASSQDEYNYNEQFF
clone size: few; V gene: TRBV2; CDR3 protein: CASSFDSMQYF
clone size: many; V gene: TRBV12-3/TRBV12-4; CDR3 protein: CASTNSGLSPLHF
clone size: many; V gene: TRBV7-2; CDR3 protein: CASSPLTYEQYF
clone size: few; V gene: TRBV7-9; CDR3 protein: CASSSGRYGYTF
clone size: few; V gene: TRBV9; CDR3 protein: CASSVVGTRASEQFF
clone size: few; V gene: TRBV5-5; CDR3 protein: CASSLRTGTPTGELFF
clone size: -; V gene: TRBV5-1; CDR3 protein: CASSFSGSPGEQYF
clone size: -; V gene: TRBV14; CDR3 protein: CASSPGRGHTGELFF
clone size: few; V gene: TRBV30; CDR3 protein: CASTGGGLPYNGQFF
clone size: few; V gene: TRBV6-8; CDR3 protein: CASTRWGRGGVNTEAFF
clone size: few; V gene: TRBV7-9; CDR3 protein: CASPGAGTDTQYF
clone size: few; V gene: TRBV5-1; CDR3 protein: CASSLLASGRKSSYEQYF
clone size: many; V gene: TRBV12-3/TRBV12-4; CDR3 protein: CASSTEGANTGELFF
clone size: -; V gene: TRBV6-1; CDR3 protein: CASSQKRNSYEQYF
clone size: few; V gene: TRBV28; CDR3 protein: CATGGLAGGFF
clone size: few; V gene: TRBV29-1; CDR3 protein: CSVPPGPFSGANVLTF
clone size: once; V gene: TRBV2; CDR3 protein: CASTFTSGGETQYF
clone size: -; V gene: TRBV24-1; CDR3 protein: CATSDVRDTTGELFF
clone size: few; V gene: TRBV12-3/TRBV12-4; CDR3 protein: CASSLNRGYGYTF
clone size: once; V gene: TRBV7-8; CDR3 protein: CASSLPEPAGGFGTDTQYF
clone size: few; V gene: TRBV5-1; CDR3 protein: CASSPGQGAGVNIEAFF
clone size: -; V gene: TRBV6-4; CDR3 protein: CASSARLAGVDEQYF
clone size: few; V gene: TRBV3-1; CDR3 protein: CASSPLTGGTDTQYF
clone size: few; V gene: TRBV24-1; CDR3 protein: CATSDLGTGTQHF
clone size: few; V gene: TRBV7-9; CDR3 protein: CASSLPLKGETQYF
clone size: -; V gene: TRBV5-1; CDR3 protein: CASSSTSLEQYF
clone size: many; V gene: TRBV5-1; CDR3 protein: CASSLPGQGTDTQYF
clone size: -; V gene: TRBV7-9; CDR3 protein: CASTELGPKGEKLFF
clone size: few; V gene: TRBV2; CDR3 protein: CASSSPGGSRQPQHF
clone size: few; V gene: TRBV4-2; CDR3 protein: CASSQGAGGRVQGLNTGELFF